This section outlines one TCR beta chain sequence together with its context. TCRdb's copy holds only in-frame clones and misses some; the assay was immunoSEQ multiplex PCR. This sample has tens of thousands of clones, with 95% to 98% found just once. This entry comes from a study of technical replicates of blood from a handful of donors. The CDR3 contains 15 residues. Per the germline V gene, CDR1 is MGHRA and CDR2 is YSYEKL. Trimming took 1 base from V and 0 from J, leaving 7 bases between them. The chain is built from TRBV4-1 and TRBJ2-1; no clear D. The source of this sequence is a human donor in good health. What was sequenced was T cells isolated from PBMCs. CDR3 protein: CASSQGLYSYNEQFF. CDR3 DNA: TGCGCCAGCAGCCAAGGGCTGTACTCCTACAATGAGCAGTTCTTC.